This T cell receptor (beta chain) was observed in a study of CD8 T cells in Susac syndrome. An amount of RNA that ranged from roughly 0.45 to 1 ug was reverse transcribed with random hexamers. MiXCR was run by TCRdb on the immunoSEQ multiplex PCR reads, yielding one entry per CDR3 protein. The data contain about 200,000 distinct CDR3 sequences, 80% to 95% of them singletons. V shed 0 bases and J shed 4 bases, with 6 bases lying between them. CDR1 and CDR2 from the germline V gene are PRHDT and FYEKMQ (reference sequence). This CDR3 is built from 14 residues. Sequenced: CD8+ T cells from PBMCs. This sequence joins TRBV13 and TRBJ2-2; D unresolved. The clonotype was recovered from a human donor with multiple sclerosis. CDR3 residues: CASSLGQPTGELFF. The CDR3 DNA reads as TGTGCCAGCAGCTTAGGTCAGCCCACCGGGGAGCTGTTTTTT.